This TCR beta chain was documented in a study of response to subunit inactivated influenza vaccine. Germline V gives CDR1 SGHVS, CDR2 FNYEAQ. The length of the CDR3 is 18 residues. V gave up 5 bases and J gave up 8 bases, with 31 bases separating them. Worth noting for this clonotype: Antigen specificity is unknown.

Findings of the study overall: Researchers suggested that each seasonal influenza vaccination recruits few new T cells.

MiXCR, applied by TCRdb to the RT-PCR reads, yields one record per CDR3 protein. This sample has a few hundred thousand distinct CDR3 sequences; around a fifth occur once, and the top ten carry roughly 10%. This clonotype originated in a man in his fifties or sixties who received an inactivated influenza vaccine. The material was PBMCs from blood, obtained 21 months after vaccination. The chain has TRBV7-6 and TRBJ2-7; D is perhaps TRBD1 (6 bases). CDR3 coding DNA: TGTGCCAGCAGCCCTAGCCCACCCCTTACCGGGACACCCACGAAGCAGTACTTC. Its protein is CASSPSPPLTGTPTKQYF. Using reference TRBV7-6 and TRBJ2-7 for the parts outside the CDR3, the full variable domain is GAGVSQSPRYKVTKRGQDVALRCDPISGHVSLYWYRQALGQGPEFLTYFNYEAQQDKSGLPNDRFSAERPEGSISTLTIQRTEQRDSAMYRCASSPSPPLTGTPTKQYFGPGTRLTVT.